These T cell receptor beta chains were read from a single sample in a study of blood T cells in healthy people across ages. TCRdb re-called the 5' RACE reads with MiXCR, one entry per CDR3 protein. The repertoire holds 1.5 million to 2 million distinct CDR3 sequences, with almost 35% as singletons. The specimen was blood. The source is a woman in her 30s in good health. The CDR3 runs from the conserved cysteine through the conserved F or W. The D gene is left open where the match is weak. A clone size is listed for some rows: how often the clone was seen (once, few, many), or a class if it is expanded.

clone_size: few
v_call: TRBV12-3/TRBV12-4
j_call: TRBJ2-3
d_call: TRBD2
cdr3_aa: CASSFGSGTGDTQYF
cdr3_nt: TGTGCCAGCAGTTTTGGTAGCGGGACTGGGGATACGCAGTATTTT

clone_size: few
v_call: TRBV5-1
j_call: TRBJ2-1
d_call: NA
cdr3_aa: CASSLLIVTGSQDEQFF
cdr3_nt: TGCGCCAGCAGCCTTCTAATAGTAACAGGGTCCCAGGATGAGCAGTTCTTC

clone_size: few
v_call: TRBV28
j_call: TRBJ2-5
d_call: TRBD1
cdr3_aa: CASSPLYGTAGPQETQYF
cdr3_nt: TGTGCCAGCAGTCCATTGTACGGGACAGCCGGCCCCCAAGAGACCCAGTACTTC

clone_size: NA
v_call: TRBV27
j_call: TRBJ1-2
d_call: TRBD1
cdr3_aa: CASSFSRTGGLAPGYGYTF
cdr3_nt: TGTGCCAGCAGTTTCTCCCGAACAGGGGGTTTGGCCCCGGGCTATGGCTACACCTTC

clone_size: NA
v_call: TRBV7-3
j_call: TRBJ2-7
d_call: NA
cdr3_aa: CASSSRQTADEQYF
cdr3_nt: TGTGCCAGCAGCTCCCGACAGACCGCAGACGAGCAGTACTTC

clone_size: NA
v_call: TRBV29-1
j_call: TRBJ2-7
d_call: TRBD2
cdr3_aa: CSVGARGDGTYEQYF
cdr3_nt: TGCAGCGTTGGAGCCCGGGGGGACGGAACCTACGAGCAGTACTTC

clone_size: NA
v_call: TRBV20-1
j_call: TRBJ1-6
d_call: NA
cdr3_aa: CSARDSGNSYNSPLHF
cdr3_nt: TGCAGTGCTAGAGATTCCGGGAACTCCTATAATTCACCCCTCCACTTT

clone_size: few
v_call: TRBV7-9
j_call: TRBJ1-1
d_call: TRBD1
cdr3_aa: CASSLDSPGGLRTEAFF
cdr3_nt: TGTGCCAGCAGCTTAGACTCGCCAGGGGGCCTGAGGACTGAAGCTTTCTTT

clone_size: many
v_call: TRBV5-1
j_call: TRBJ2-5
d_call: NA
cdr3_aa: CASSLVGIQETQYF
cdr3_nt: TGTGCCAGCAGCTTAGTGGGGATACAAGAGACCCAGTACTTC

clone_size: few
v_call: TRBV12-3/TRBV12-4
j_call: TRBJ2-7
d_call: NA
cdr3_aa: CASRPPTGSSYEQYF
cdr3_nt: TGTGCCAGCAGACCCCCGACAGGTAGCTCCTACGAGCAGTACTTC

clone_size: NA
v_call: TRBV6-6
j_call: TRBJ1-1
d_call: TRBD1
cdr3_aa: CASSKTGTGWTEAFF
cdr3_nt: TGTGCCAGCAGTAAGACCGGGACAGGGTGGACTGAAGCTTTCTTT

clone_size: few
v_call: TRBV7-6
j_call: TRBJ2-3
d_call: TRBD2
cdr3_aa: CASSLGAGEGTDTQYF
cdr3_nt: TGTGCCAGCAGCTTAGGAGCGGGAGAGGGCACAGATACGCAGTATTTT

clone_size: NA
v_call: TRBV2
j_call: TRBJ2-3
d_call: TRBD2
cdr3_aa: CASSERGTSGGSTDTQYF
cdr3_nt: TGTGCCAGCAGTGAAAGGGGGACAAGCGGGGGCAGCACAGATACGCAGTATTTT

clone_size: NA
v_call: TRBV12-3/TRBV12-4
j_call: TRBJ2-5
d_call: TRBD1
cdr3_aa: CASSSTGGEGETQYF
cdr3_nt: TGTGCCAGCAGCTCGACAGGGGGCGAGGGGGAGACCCAGTACTTC

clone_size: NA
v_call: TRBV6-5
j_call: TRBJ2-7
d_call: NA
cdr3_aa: CASGGGASEQYF
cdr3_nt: TGTGCCAGCGGTGGAGGGGCAAGCGAGCAGTACTTC

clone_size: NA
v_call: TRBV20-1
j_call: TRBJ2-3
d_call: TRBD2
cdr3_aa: CSAIPLKRGGRGTDTQYF
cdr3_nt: TGCAGTGCTATACCTCTGAAGCGGGGGGGCCGGGGCACAGATACGCAGTATTTT

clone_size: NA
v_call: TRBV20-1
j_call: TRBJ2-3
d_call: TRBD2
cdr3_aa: CSATLAGGTDTQYF
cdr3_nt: TGCAGTGCTACCTTAGCGGGGGGCACAGATACGCAGTATTTT

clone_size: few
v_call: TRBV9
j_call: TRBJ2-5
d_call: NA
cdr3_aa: CASSVGVSQGWETQYF
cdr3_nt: TGTGCCAGCAGCGTAGGGGTTAGTCAGGGATGGGAGACCCAGTACTTC

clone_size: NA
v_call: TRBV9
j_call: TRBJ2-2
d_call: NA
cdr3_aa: CASRDPGAGELFF
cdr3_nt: TGTGCCAGCAGGGACCCGGGGGCCGGGGAGCTGTTTTTT

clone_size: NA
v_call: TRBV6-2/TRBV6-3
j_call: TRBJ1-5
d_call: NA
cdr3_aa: CASERTDIGPQHF
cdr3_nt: TGTGCCAGCGAAAGGACGGACATAGGGCCCCAGCATTTT

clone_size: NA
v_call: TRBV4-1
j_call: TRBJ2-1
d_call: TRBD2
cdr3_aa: CASSRSSGGARVEQFF
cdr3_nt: TGCGCCAGCAGCCGGAGTAGCGGGGGGGCCCGGGTAGAGCAGTTCTTC

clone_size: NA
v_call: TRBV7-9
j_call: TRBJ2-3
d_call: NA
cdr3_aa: CASSFGLDTDTQYF
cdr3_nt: TGTGCCAGCAGCTTTGGGCTAGACACAGATACGCAGTATTTT

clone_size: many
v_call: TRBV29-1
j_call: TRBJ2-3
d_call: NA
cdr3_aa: CSVEGFGGRTDTQYF
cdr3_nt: TGCAGCGTTGAGGGGTTTGGGGGGAGGACAGATACGCAGTATTTT

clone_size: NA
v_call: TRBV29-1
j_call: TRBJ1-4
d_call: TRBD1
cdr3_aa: CSVEFGTGDYRLFF
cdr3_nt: TGCAGCGTTGAATTCGGGACAGGGGATTACAGACTGTTTTTT

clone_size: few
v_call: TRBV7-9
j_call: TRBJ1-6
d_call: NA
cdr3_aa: CASGGRADGDSPLHF
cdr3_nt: TGTGCCAGCGGAGGGCGGGCGGATGGGGATTCACCCCTCCACTTT

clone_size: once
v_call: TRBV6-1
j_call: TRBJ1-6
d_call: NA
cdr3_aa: CASSAEGHPSPLHF
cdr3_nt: TGTGCCAGCAGTGCGGAGGGACATCCTTCACCCCTCCACTTT

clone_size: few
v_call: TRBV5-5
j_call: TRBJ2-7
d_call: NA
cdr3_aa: CASSLDAAVSYEQYF
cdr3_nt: TGTGCCAGCAGCTTGGACGCGGCCGTGTCCTACGAGCAGTACTTC

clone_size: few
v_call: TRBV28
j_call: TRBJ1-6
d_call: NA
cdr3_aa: CASSTGTYGSPLHF
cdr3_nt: TGTGCCAGCAGTACCGGGACCTACGGGTCACCCCTCCACTTT

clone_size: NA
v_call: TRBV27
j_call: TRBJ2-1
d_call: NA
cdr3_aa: CASSLGFGDYNEQFF
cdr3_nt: TGTGCCAGCAGTTTGGGGTTTGGGGATTACAATGAGCAGTTCTTC

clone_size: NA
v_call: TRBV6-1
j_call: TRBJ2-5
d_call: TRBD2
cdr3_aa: CVSSVAGDQETQYF
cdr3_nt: TGTGTCAGCAGTGTAGCGGGAGACCAAGAGACCCAGTACTTC

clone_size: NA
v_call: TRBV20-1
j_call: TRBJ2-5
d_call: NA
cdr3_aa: CSAPPRGEGTQYF
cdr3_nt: TGCAGTGCCCCCCCCAGGGGAGAAGGGACCCAGTACTTC

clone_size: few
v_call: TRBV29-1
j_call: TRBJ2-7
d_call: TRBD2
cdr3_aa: CSVRAGESYEQYF
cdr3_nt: TGCAGCGTGCGCGCGGGGGAATCCTACGAGCAGTACTTC

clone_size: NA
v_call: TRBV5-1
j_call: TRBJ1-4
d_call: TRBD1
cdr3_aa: CASSTRGQGEKLFF
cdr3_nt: TGCGCCAGCAGCACCCGAGGACAGGGAGAAAAACTGTTTTTT

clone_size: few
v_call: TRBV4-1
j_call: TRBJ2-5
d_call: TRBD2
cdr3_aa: CASSQGARAGVETQYF
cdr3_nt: TGCGCCAGCAGCCAAGGGGCGCGAGCGGGAGTGGAGACCCAGTACTTC

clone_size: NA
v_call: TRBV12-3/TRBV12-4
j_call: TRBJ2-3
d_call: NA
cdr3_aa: CASSFRGRGDTQYF
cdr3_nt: TGTGCCAGCAGTTTCAGAGGGAGAGGAGATACGCAGTATTTT

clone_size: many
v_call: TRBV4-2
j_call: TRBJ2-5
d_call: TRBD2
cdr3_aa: CASSPQTSAGETQYF
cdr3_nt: TGTGCCAGCAGCCCCCAGACTAGCGCCGGAGAGACCCAGTACTTC

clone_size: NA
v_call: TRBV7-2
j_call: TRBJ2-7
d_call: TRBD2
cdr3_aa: CASSLVGLAGYEQYF
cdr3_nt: TGTGCCAGCAGCTTGGTGGGACTAGCGGGATACGAGCAGTACTTC

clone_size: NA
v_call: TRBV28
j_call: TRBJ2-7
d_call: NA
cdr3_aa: CASSLGKGLYF
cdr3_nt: TGTGCCAGCAGTTTGGGGAAAGGTCTGTACTTC

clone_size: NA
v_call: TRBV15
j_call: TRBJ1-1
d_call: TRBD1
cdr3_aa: CATSRDLGTGVTEAFF
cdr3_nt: TGTGCCACCAGCAGAGATCTCGGGACAGGGGTTACTGAAGCTTTCTTT

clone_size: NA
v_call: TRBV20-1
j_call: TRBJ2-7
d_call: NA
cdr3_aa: CSALKTQGMGYEQYF
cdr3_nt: TGCAGTGCCTTAAAGACACAGGGAATGGGATACGAGCAGTACTTC

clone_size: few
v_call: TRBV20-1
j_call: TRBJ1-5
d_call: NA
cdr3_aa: CSARVGGRQPQHF
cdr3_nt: TGCAGTGCTAGAGTCGGGGGACGCCAGCCCCAGCATTTT

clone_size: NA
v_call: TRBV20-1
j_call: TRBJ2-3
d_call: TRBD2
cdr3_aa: CGATSGGATSTDTQYF
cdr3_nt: TGCGGTGCAACTAGCGGGGGGGCCACTAGCACAGATACGCAGTATTTT

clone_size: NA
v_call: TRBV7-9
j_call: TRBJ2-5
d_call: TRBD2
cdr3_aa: CASSLLTSGSPETQYF
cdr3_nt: TGTGCCAGCAGCCTCCTGACTAGCGGGAGTCCGGAGACCCAGTACTTC

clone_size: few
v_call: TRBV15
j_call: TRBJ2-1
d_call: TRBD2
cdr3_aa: CATSREYRASGPNEQFF
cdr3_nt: TGTGCCACCAGCAGAGAGTACCGGGCTAGCGGACCCAATGAGCAGTTCTTC

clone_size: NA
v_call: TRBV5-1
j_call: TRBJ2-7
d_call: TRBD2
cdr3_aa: CASSLDESAGGLDEQYF
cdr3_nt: TGCGCCAGCAGCTTGGATGAGTCAGCGGGAGGGCTGGACGAGCAGTACTTC

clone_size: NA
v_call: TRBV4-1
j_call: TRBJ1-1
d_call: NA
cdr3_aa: CASSQGVVKGNTEAFF
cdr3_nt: TGCGCCAGCAGCCAGGGGGTAGTGAAGGGCAACACTGAAGCTTTCTTT

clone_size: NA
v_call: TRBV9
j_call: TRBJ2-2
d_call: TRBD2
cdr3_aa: CASSAGTSAGGELFF
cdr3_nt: TGTGCCAGCAGCGCCGGGACTAGCGCAGGCGGGGAGCTGTTTTTT

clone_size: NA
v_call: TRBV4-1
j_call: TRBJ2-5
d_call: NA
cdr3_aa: CASSQGHRRVGGETQYF
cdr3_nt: TGCGCCAGCAGCCAAGGGCACAGGCGCGTAGGGGGGGAGACCCAGTACTTC

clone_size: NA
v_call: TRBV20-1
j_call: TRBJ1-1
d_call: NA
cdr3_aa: CSAETSGDEAFF
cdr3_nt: TGCAGTGCTGAAACAAGCGGGGACGAAGCTTTCTTT

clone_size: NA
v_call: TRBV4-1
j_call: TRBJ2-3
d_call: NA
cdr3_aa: CASSQAGTFTDTQYF
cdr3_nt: TGCGCCAGCAGCCAAGCGGGGACGTTCACAGATACGCAGTATTTT